The 10 T cell receptor beta chains presented below share a single source sample, sequenced in a study of vaccination and CD4 T cells after COVID-19. Sequencing of cultured CD4+ T cell DNA used the Oncomine TCR Beta short-read assay. MiXCR, run by TCRdb on the PCR reads, gives a single entry per CDR3 protein. The table includes thousands of distinct CDR3 sequences, over 55% detected once. Treatment denoted: roughly 11-day PBMC culture with coronavirus spike peptide pools or control peptides (ViraFEST assay). Antigen specificity for these receptors is unknown. Material: CD4+ T cells from blood, cultured in vitro. The receptors originated from a human donor who had recovered from COVID-19.

The J gene is TRBJ2-7, the V gene TRBV7-2, with 11 positions matching TRBD2. Unmatched junction bases numbered 4, after V lost 1 base and J lost 2 bases. The CDR3 sequence is 16 residues long. CDR1 and CDR2 from the germline V gene are SGHTA and FQGNSA. The CDR3 DNA follows: TGTGCCAGCAGCTTAGTAACTAGCGGGGGAGCCTACGAGCAGTACTTC. Its translation: CASSLVTSGGAYEQYF. The variable domain in full, completed from reference TRBV7-2 and TRBJ2-7, reads GAGVSQSPSNKVTEKGKDVELRCDPISGHTALYWYRQSLGQGLEFLIYFQGNSAPDKSGLPSDRFSAERTGGSVSTLTIQRTQQEDSAVYLCASSLVTSGGAYEQYFGPGTRLTVT.

In this sample, this clonotype turned up a few times. The rearrangement joins TRBV7-9 to TRBJ2-7; D perhaps matches TRBD1 (6 bases). Germline CDR1 SEHNR, CDR2 FQNEAQ (reference sequence). With 4 bases removed from V and 4 bases from J, the gap between germline ends came to 14 bases. The CDR3 has 14 amino acids. The CDR3 nucleotides read TGTGCCAGCAGCTCGGACAGACTTGGGTACGAGCAGTACTTC. This sequence encodes CASSSDRLGYEQYF.

The chain couples TRBV2 to TRBJ1-5; a weak D match, TRBD1 (5 bases). V lost 4 bases to trimming and J lost 3 bases, with 10 bases between them. The length of the CDR3 is 14 residues. Per the germline V gene, CDR1 is SNHLY and CDR2 is FYNNEI. CDR3 region: CASSVSGVNQPQHF. CDR3 nucleotides: TGTGCCAGCAGTGTATCGGGGGTCAATCAGCCCCAGCATTTT.

By sample share, this clonotype is large (0.1 to 1%). V and J are TRBV5-1 and TRBJ1-1; 7 nucleotides line up with TRBD1. This CDR3 contains 14 residues. Per the germline V gene, CDR1 is SGHRS and CDR2 is YFSETQ. V was clipped by 2 bases and J by 5 bases; unmatched bases: 6. The CDR3 here is CASSFQGQMTEAFF. The DNA for the CDR3 is TGCGCCAGCAGCTTCCAGGGACAGATGACTGAAGCTTTCTTT.

A few counts support this clonotype. The V gene is TRBV20-1, the J gene TRBJ1-2, with TRBD1 identical over 8 bases. This CDR3 is built from 14 residues. The germline CDR1 and CDR2 sequences are DFQATT and SNEGSKA (reference sequence). Trimming removed 6 bases from V and 8 bases from J; junction bases left unmatched: 14. Written as DNA, the CDR3 is TGCAGTGCGCCCCCCCGACAGGGGTTTTGGGGCTACACCTTC. Translating gives CSAPPRQGFWGYTF.

The chain carries TRBV27 and TRBJ2-3; D perhaps matches TRBD2 (6 bases). Trimming removed 4 bases from V and 0 bases from J, with 8 bases in between. The CDR3 runs to 14 residues. CDR1 and CDR2 from the germline V gene are MNHEY and SMNVEV (reference sequence). The CDR3 is CASSSGESTDTQYF. Here the CDR3 DNA reads TGTGCCAGCAGTTCGGGGGAGAGCACAGATACGCAGTATTTT.

This clonotype was observed a handful of times. A clone one base away is much larger, so this may be a read error. The J gene is TRBJ1-2, the V gene TRBV7-9; 8 bases align to TRBD1. CDR3 length: 14 residues. V shed 5 bases and J 2 bases; nucleotides not matched to a gene: 4. Germline CDR1 and CDR2: SEHNR and FQNEAQ (reference sequence). The CDR3, as DNA: TGTGCCAGCAGCACTTGGACAGGGAACTATGGCTACACCTTC. This translates into CASSTWTGNYGYTF. Full variable domain (missing parts from reference TRBV7-9 and TRBJ1-2): DTGVSQNPRHKITKRGQNVTFRCDPISEHNRLYWYRQTLGQGPEFLTYFQNEAQLEKSRLLSDRFSAERPKGSFSTLEIQRTEQGDSAMYLCASSTWTGNYGYTFGSGTRLTVV.

The sample holds a few counts of this clonotype. The J gene is TRBJ2-5, the V gene TRBV20-1; no reliable D call. Trimming took 3 bases from V and 2 from J, leaving 13 bases between them. The CDR3 sequence is 14 residues long. The germline CDR1 and CDR2 sequences are DFQATT and SNEGSKA (reference sequence). The CDR3 loop is CSARERATQETQYF. In DNA form, the CDR3 reads TGCAGTGCTAGGGAACGTGCAACTCAAGAGACCCAGTACTTC.

This clonotype is a singleton in its sample. The CDR3 spells CASSSTGTGGNEQYF. The DNA for the CDR3 is TGTGCCAGCAGTAGCACCGGGACAGGAGGCAACGAGCAGTACTTC. The chain uses TRBV12-3 or TRBV12-4 and TRBJ2-7; TRBD1 agrees at 8 bases. The length of the CDR3 is 15 residues. The J segment lost 5 bases and the V segment lost 5 bases, leaving 11 bases of the junction unmatched.

This chain connects TRBV6-1 to TRBJ2-2; 7 bases agree with TRBD1. The V segment lost 6 bases and the J segment 6 bases; nucleotides outside the gene matches: 7. Germline V lookup: CDR1 MNHNS, CDR2 SASEGT. The CDR3 loop spans 14 amino acids. CDR3 residues: CASSQTGKAGELFF. CDR3 DNA: TGTGCCAGCAGCCAGACAGGGAAGGCCGGGGAGCTGTTTTTT.